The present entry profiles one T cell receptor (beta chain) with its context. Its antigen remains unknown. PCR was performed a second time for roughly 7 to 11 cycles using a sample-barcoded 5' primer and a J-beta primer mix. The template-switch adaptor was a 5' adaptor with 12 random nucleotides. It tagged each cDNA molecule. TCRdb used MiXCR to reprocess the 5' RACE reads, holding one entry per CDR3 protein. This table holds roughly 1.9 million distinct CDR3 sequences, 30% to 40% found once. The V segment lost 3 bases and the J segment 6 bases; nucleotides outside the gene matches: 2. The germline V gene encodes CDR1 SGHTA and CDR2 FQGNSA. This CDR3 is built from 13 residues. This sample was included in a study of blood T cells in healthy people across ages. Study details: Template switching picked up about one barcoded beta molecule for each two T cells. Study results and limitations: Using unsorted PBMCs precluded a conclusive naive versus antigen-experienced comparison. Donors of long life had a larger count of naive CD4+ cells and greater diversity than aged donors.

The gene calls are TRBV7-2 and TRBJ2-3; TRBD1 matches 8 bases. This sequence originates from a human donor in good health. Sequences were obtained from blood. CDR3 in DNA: TGTGCCAGCAGCTTCACAGGGGGGGATACGCAGTATTTT. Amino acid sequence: CASSFTGGDTQYF.